These 29 T cell receptor beta chains originate from one sample sequenced in a study of long-term antiretroviral therapy in people with HIV. Survey-level immunoSEQ v3.0 assays were run. Assay used: immunoSEQ multiplex PCR; TCRdb lists only in-frame clones, some missing. Of around 25,000 clones in the sample, 80% to 90% were seen once. Sequenced material: unsorted PBMCs, taken 3 years after starting antiretroviral therapy. Receptor source: a man between 18 and 29 years old with HIV.

This chain joins TRBV5-6 and TRBJ2-7; D call uncertain. Per the germline V gene, CDR1 is SGHDT and CDR2 is YYEEEE. Trimming took 5 bases from V and 0 from J, leaving 9 bases between them. The CDR3 has 13 residues. Here the CDR3 DNA reads TGTGCCAGCAGAGATCGGAGCTCCTACGAGCAGTACTTC. This gives the protein CASRDRSSYEQYF.

This clone was picked up a small number of times. This rearrangement joins TRBV2 to TRBJ1-2; D remains ambiguous. V lost 8 bases to trimming and J lost 4 bases, with 11 bases between them. CDR1 and CDR2 (germline): SNHLY, FYNNEI. The CDR3 is 12 residues long. CDR3 sequence reads: CASGSNTYGYTF. In DNA form, the CDR3 reads TGTGCCAGCGGGTCCAACACCTATGGCTACACCTTC.

The J gene is TRBJ2-2, the V gene TRBV11-3; D is ambiguous. Germline V gene lookup returns CDR1 SGHNT and CDR2 YENEEA. The CDR3 runs to 13 residues. V shed 2 bases and J shed 7 bases, with 8 bases lying between them. The CDR3 is CASSLSGRGELFF. The DNA for the CDR3 is TGTGCCAGCAGCTTAAGTGGTCGCGGGGAGCTGTTTTTT.

In its sample, this clone was seen once. V and J are TRBV29-1 and TRBJ2-3; D perhaps matches TRBD1 (5 bases). V lost 3 bases, J lost 0 bases, and 7 bases lay in between. The CDR3 totals 13 residues. Per germline, CDR1 SQVTM and CDR2 ANQGSEA. The CDR3 here is CSVDKGSTDTQYF. CDR3 nucleotides: TGCAGCGTTGATAAGGGGAGCACAGATACGCAGTATTTT.

This chain uses TRBV6-5 with TRBJ1-1; 7 bases agree with TRBD1. J was trimmed by 4 bases and V by 6 bases; bases with no gene match: 8. The CDR3 runs to 14 residues. Germline V gene data show CDR1 as MNHEY and CDR2 as SVGAGI. This CDR3 is CASRSRGHGTEAFF. Here the CDR3 DNA reads TGTGCCAGCAGATCGAGGGGGCATGGCACTGAAGCTTTCTTT.

This clone was counted a single time. This chain connects TRBV10-3 to TRBJ1-1; D is perhaps TRBD1 (6 bases). From germline, CDR1 is ENHRY and CDR2 SYGVKD. CDR3 length equals 16 residues. Trimming cost V 0 bases and J 1 base, with 12 bases left between them. CDR3 DNA sequence: TGTGCCATCAGTGAGTCGAAGGACAGACCGAACACTGAAGCTTTCTTT. It codes for CAISESKDRPNTEAFF.

The chain couples TRBV5-1 to TRBJ1-3, with D perhaps TRBD1 (5 bases). This CDR3 region has 14 residues. Per germline, CDR1 SGHRS and CDR2 YFSETQ. The V gene lost 3 bases and the J gene lost 4 bases, with 11 bases spanning the gap. CDR3 sequence reads: CASSSGTEGNTIYF. The CDR3 DNA reads TGCGCCAGCAGCTCTGGGACGGAGGGAAACACCATATATTTT.

The CDR3 loop is CASSLSSRGENIQYF. The CDR3 nucleotides are TGTGCCAGCAGCTTATCTTCGCGGGGGGAAAACATTCAGTACTTC. The rearrangement uses TRBV7-6 and TRBJ2-4, with TRBD2 identical over 8 bases. The junction had 5 bases not matched to a gene; V was cut back by 2 bases and J by 5 bases. Germline V lookup: CDR1 SGHVS, CDR2 FNYEAQ. The CDR3 sequence is 15 residues long. Full variable domain (outside the CDR3, taken from reference TRBV7-6 and TRBJ2-4): GAGVSQSPRYKVTKRGQDVALRCDPISGHVSLYWYRQALGQGPEFLTYFNYEAQQDKSGLPNDRFSAERPEGSISTLTIQRTEQRDSAMYRCASSLSSRGENIQYFGAGTRLSVL.

The chain recombines TRBV19 with TRBJ1-5, with D maybe TRBD1 (5 bases). V shed 6 bases and J shed 0 bases, with 12 bases lying between them. The CDR3 sequence is 15 residues long. Germline V lookup: CDR1 LNHDA, CDR2 SQIVND (reference sequence). In nucleotides, the CDR3 is TGTGCCAGTAGAAAGGGGCTTTATAGCAATCAGCCCCAGCATTTT. This sequence encodes CASRKGLYSNQPQHF.

The count of this clone is one. This sequence joins TRBV5-1 and TRBJ1-1; weak D call: TRBD1 (5 bases). The ends were cut back, 2 bases at V and 1 base at J, with 15 bases in the middle. This CDR3 region has 16 residues. Germline values: CDR1 SGHRS, CDR2 YFSETQ. CDR3 residues: CASSFHGEGTNTEAFF. CDR3 coding DNA: TGCGCCAGCAGCTTTCACGGGGAGGGGACGAACACTGAAGCTTTCTTT.

This chain connects TRBV6-4 to TRBJ1-1; 8 bases map to TRBD1. CDR3 length equals 15 residues. J lost 1 base, V lost 0 bases, and 1 base had no gene match. Germline V CDR1 and CDR2: MRHNA, SNTAGT. In nucleotides, the CDR3 is TGTGCCAGCAGTGACTCAGGACAGGGGAACACTGAAGCTTTCTTT. This sequence encodes CASSDSGQGNTEAFF.

The V and J genes are TRBV7-2 and TRBJ1-3, with D tentatively TRBD1 (6 bases). The germline V gene has CDR1 SGHTA and CDR2 FQGNSA. V dropped 5 bases and J dropped 3 bases, with 14 bases sitting between them. The CDR3 length is 15 residues. The CDR3 DNA reads TGTGCCAGCAGCCTAGGGGGGGGAGGTGGAAACACCATATATTTT. The encoded protein is CASSLGGGGGNTIYF.

The CDR3 bases are TGCGCCAGCACCTCGACAGGCACAGATACGCAGTATTTT. Translation: CASTSTGTDTQYF. The rearrangement links TRBV5-1 to TRBJ2-3; D might be TRBD1 (5 bases). The V end lost 6 bases, the J end lost 1 base, and 9 bases lay between the germline ends. The CDR3 spans 13 residues. Germline V gene data show CDR1 as SGHRS and CDR2 as YFSETQ.

The chain couples TRBV6-6 to TRBJ2-1; unclear D gene. This CDR3 has 15 amino acids. From germline, CDR1 is MNHNY and CDR2 SVGAGI (reference sequence). V dropped 2 bases and J dropped 4 bases, with 12 bases sitting between them. Written as DNA, the CDR3 is TGTGCCAGCAGTTACCTCAGCCTGAGTTACAATGAGCAGTTCTTC. This codes for CASSYLSLSYNEQFF.

The rearrangement uses TRBV9 and TRBJ1-5, with D hard to call. The CDR3 covers 15 residues. Trimming stripped 4 bases from V and 6 bases from J, with 17 bases between. Germline CDR1 reads SGDLS; CDR2 reads YYNGEE. CDR3 nucleotide sequence: TGTGCCAGCAGCCCCCATAAGGGCGTGGGTCAGCCCCAGCATTTT. Residues: CASSPHKGVGQPQHF.

The chain combines TRBV28 with TRBJ1-1; tentative D call: TRBD1 (6 bases). This CDR3 contains 11 residues. The V end lost 2 bases, the J end lost 8 bases, and 6 bases lay between the germline ends. Germline CDR1 is MDHEN and CDR2 is SYDVKM. DNA for the CDR3: TGTGCCAGCAGTTTACAGGGGGAAGCTTTCTTT. It yields the protein CASSLQGEAFF.

This chain uses TRBV7-8 with TRBJ1-2; a weak D match, TRBD1 (6 bases). Germline CDR1 and CDR2: SGHVS and FQNEAQ. Trimming cost V 4 bases and J 4 bases, with 13 bases left between them. The CDR3 covers 14 residues. The CDR3 is CASSSTGQTYGYTF. In nucleotides, the CDR3 is TGTGCCAGCAGCTCTACTGGACAGACCTATGGCTACACCTTC.

The rearrangement links TRBV28 to TRBJ1-5; D is unclear. This CDR3 contains 13 residues. Per the germline V gene, CDR1 is MDHEN and CDR2 is SYDVKM. Trimming shortened V by 3 bases and J by 4 bases, and 7 bases separated the two germline ends. CDR3 nucleotides: TGTGCCAGCAGTTTTTTGCCAAATCAGCCCCAGCATTTT. Residues: CASSFLPNQPQHF. The full variable domain, in which reference TRBV28 and TRBJ1-5 provide the parts outside the CDR3, is DVKVTQSSRYLVKRTGEKVFLECVQDMDHENMFWYRQDPGLGLRLIYFSYDVKMKEKGDIPEGYSVSREKKERFSLILESASTNQTSMYLCASSFLPNQPQHFGDGTRLSIL.

This clone came up a few times. The chain has TRBV6-1 and TRBJ1-6; TRBD1 might be the D (5 bases). Germline lookup yields CDR1 MNHNS and CDR2 SASEGT. This CDR3 is 15 amino acids long. V was pared by 5 bases and J by 7 bases, with 15 bases between. The CDR3 sequence is CASSTQRGDNSPLHF. The DNA of the CDR3 is TGTGCCAGCAGTACCCAGCGGGGGGACAATTCACCCCTCCACTTT.

The rearrangement links TRBV30 to TRBJ2-2, with 9 bases lining up with TRBD1. The CDR3 loop spans 12 amino acids. Trimming took 5 bases from V and 7 from J; bases not matched to a gene: 2. The germline CDR1 and CDR2 sequences are GTSNPN and SVGIG (reference sequence). The CDR3 spells CAWGQGFGELFF. The CDR3 region has the DNA TGTGCCTGGGGACAGGGGTTCGGGGAGCTGTTTTTT.

The rearrangement joins TRBV2 to TRBJ2-2; D gene ambiguous. Germline V lookup: CDR1 SNHLY, CDR2 FYNNEI. The CDR3 consists of 16 residues. V lost 3 bases to trimming and J lost 6 bases, with 17 bases between them. CDR3 in DNA: TGTGCCAGCAGTGACTTCCCCGGGCGGAGCGCCGGGGAGCTGTTTTTT. This gives the protein CASSDFPGRSAGELFF.

The rearrangement links TRBV23-1 to TRBJ2-1, with 8 bases that match TRBD2. TRBV23-1 is an ORF; its function is uncertain. V lost 8 bases, J lost 7 bases, and 10 bases stayed unmatched. The CDR3 length is 14 residues. CDR3 bases: TGCGCCAGCGAGGAAGCGGGGGTAACGAATGAGCAGTTCTTC. Protein product: CASEEAGVTNEQFF.

This clone was seen a few times. V usage is TRBV15 and J usage is TRBJ1-5; D is ambiguous. The V end lost 0 bases, the J end lost 4 bases, and 10 bases lay between the germline ends. This CDR3 is built from 15 residues. CDR1 and CDR2 (germline): LNHNV, YYDKDF (reference sequence). The CDR3 sequence: CATSRDLLGNQPQHF. The CDR3 coding sequence is TGTGCCACCAGCAGAGATCTCCTGGGGAATCAGCCCCAGCATTTT.

The table lists this clone with a few counts. In the same sample, other DNA sequences code for this CDR3. CDR3 loop: CASSQVPGQGDNEQFF. The CDR3 DNA sequence: TGTGCCAGCAGCCAGGTACCGGGACAGGGGGACAATGAGCAGTTCTTC. The rearrangement uses TRBV14 and TRBJ2-1; TRBD1 matches 11 bases. V trimming: 3 bases; J trimming: 5 bases; junction bases outside the gene matches: 6. Germline CDR1 SGHDN, CDR2 FVKESK. The CDR3 extends over 16 amino acids.

The chain joins TRBV30 to TRBJ2-5; D unresolved. CDR3 length: 14 amino acids. The V end lost 2 bases, the J end lost 2 bases, and 12 bases lay between the germline ends. From germline, CDR1 is GTSNPN and CDR2 SVGIG (reference sequence). CDR3 sequence: CAWSQGSRQETQYF. DNA for the CDR3: TGTGCCTGGAGTCAAGGTAGCAGGCAAGAGACCCAGTACTTC.

This chain links TRBV5-1 with TRBJ2-3; D is undetermined. V was cut by 0 bases and J by 0 bases, with 11 bases left in between. Germline CDR1 reads SGHRS; CDR2 reads YFSETQ. The length of the CDR3 is 16 residues. The CDR3 sequence: CASSLVPAPSTDTQYF. DNA of the CDR3: TGCGCCAGCAGCTTGGTTCCGGCTCCTAGCACAGATACGCAGTATTTT. Filled out from reference TRBV5-1 and TRBJ2-3, the complete variable domain reads KAGVTQTPRYLIKTRGQQVTLSCSPISGHRSVSWYQQTPGQGLQFLFEYFSETQRNKGNFPGRFSGRQFSNSRSEMNVSTLELGDSALYLCASSLVPAPSTDTQYFGPGTRLTVL.

This chain connects TRBV2 to TRBJ1-5, with D hard to call. Germline V gene sequence: CDR1 SNHLY, CDR2 FYNNEI. The CDR3 runs to 12 residues. Trimming stripped 6 bases from V and 0 bases from J, with 3 bases between. The CDR3, as DNA: TGTGCCAGCAGAGATAGCAATCAGCCCCAGCATTTT. Its protein is CASRDSNQPQHF.

J is TRBJ1-3 and V is TRBV5-1; D not resolved. Germline lookup yields CDR1 SGHRS and CDR2 YFSETQ. The V gene lost 0 bases and the J gene lost 0 bases, with 7 bases spanning the gap. The CDR3 spans 15 residues. DNA for the CDR3: TGCGCCAGCAGCTTGGACACGAGCTCTGGAAACACCATATATTTT. This sequence encodes CASSLDTSSGNTIYF.

This sequence joins TRBV9 and TRBJ2-7, with D perhaps TRBD2 (7 bases). V shed 0 bases and J shed 2 bases, with 9 bases lying between them. Germline V lookup: CDR1 SGDLS, CDR2 YYNGEE. The CDR3 spans 14 residues. The CDR3 protein is CASSVEGGPYEQYF. CDR3 nucleotides: TGTGCCAGCAGCGTAGAGGGGGGGCCCTACGAGCAGTACTTC.